The 12 T cell receptor beta chains given below trace back to one sample, sequenced in a study of CD8 T cells in Susac syndrome. The RNA input was about 0.5 to 1 ug, and it was reverse transcribed with random hexamers. TCRdb independently ran MiXCR on the immunoSEQ multiplex PCR reads; one entry per CDR3 protein. The profile covers 150,000 to 200,000 distinct CDR3 sequences, with around 93% appearing a single time and 0.13% taken by the ten largest. Sequenced sample: CD4+ T cells from PBMCs. These receptors were obtained from a human donor in good health.

The chain joins TRBV30 to TRBJ2-5; D remains ambiguous. The CDR3 runs 11 residues. The germline V gene has CDR1 GTSNPN and CDR2 SVGIG (reference sequence). V dropped 0 bases and J dropped 5 bases, with 4 bases sitting between them. The DNA of the CDR3 is TGTGCCTGGAGTGTATTTGAGACCCAGTACTTC. Translated, it gives CAWSVFETQYF.

The CDR3 nucleotides are TGCGCCAGCAGCCCGGGACAGACGCCCTCCTACGAGCAGTACTTC. Its protein product is CASSPGQTPSYEQYF. The chain uses TRBV4-1 and TRBJ2-7, with TRBD1 identical over 7 bases. This CDR3 spans 15 amino acids. CDR1 is MGHRA, CDR2 YSYEKL, per germline. The J segment lost 0 bases and the V segment lost 4 bases, leaving 6 bases of the junction unmatched.

The chain uses TRBV9 and TRBJ1-1; D uncertain. The CDR3 contains 14 residues. Trimming removed 0 bases at V and 5 bases at J, with 11 bases between. From germline, CDR1 is SGDLS and CDR2 YYNGEE. CDR3 sequence (DNA): TGTGCCAGCAGCGTAGAATGGGGAAATACTGAAGCTTTCTTT. It specifies CASSVEWGNTEAFF. The complete variable domain, with remaining parts taken from reference TRBV9 and TRBJ1-1, reads DSGVTQTPKHLITATGQRVTLRCSPRSGDLSVYWYQQSLDQGLQFLIQYYNGEERAKGNILERFSAQQFPDLHSELNLSSLELGDSALYFCASSVEWGNTEAFFGQGTRLTVV.

The V gene is TRBV3-1, the J gene TRBJ1-1, with D possibly being TRBD1 (6 bases). The CDR3 covers 14 residues. The germline V gene has CDR1 LGHDT and CDR2 YNNKEL (reference sequence). Trimming removed 6 bases at V and 3 bases at J, with 14 bases between. The CDR3 nucleotides are TGTGCCAGCAGGGACGGCCAGGGGTACACTGAAGCTTTCTTT. Translating gives CASRDGQGYTEAFF.

The chain combines TRBV19 with TRBJ1-4, with D uncertain. Germline CDR1 is LNHDA and CDR2 is SQIVND (reference sequence). With 8 bases removed from V and 0 bases from J, the gap between germline ends came to 13 bases. This CDR3 is 15 amino acids long. CDR3 in DNA: TGTGCCAGTGCGTCCATTACCCCAACTAATGAAAAACTGTTTTTT. This translates into CASASITPTNEKLFF.

This clonotype has a single count. CDR3 bases: TGTGCCAGCAGCCCAGACGGTAATCAGCCCCAGCATTTT. Its protein product is CASSPDGNQPQHF. The J gene is TRBJ1-5, the V gene TRBV5-6; D ambiguous. Per germline, CDR1 SGHDT and CDR2 YYEEEE. The CDR3 runs to 13 residues. Trimming pared 4 bases from V and 4 bases from J, leaving 9 bases between.

V and J are TRBV15 and TRBJ2-7; tentatively, D is TRBD1 or TRBD2 (5 bases each). The CDR3 contains 14 residues. V was trimmed by 5 bases and J by 7 bases, leaving 18 bases between them. Looked up from germline, CDR1 is LNHNV and CDR2 is YYDKDF (reference sequence). This CDR3 reads CATSPPGSEREQYF. In nucleotides, the CDR3 is TGTGCCACCAGCCCTCCAGGGAGCGAGAGGGAGCAGTACTTC.

The V call is TRBV2, the J call TRBJ2-3; 9 positions match TRBD1. Trimming cost V 0 bases and J 2 bases; bases outside gene matches: 9. The CDR3 runs 18 residues. In germline, CDR1 is SNHLY, CDR2 FYNNEI. CDR3 sequence reads: CASSEAFGQGTITDTQYF. The CDR3 DNA is TGTGCCAGCAGTGAAGCGTTCGGACAGGGGACCATCACAGATACGCAGTATTTT.

J is TRBJ2-3 and V is TRBV3-1, with 7 positions matching TRBD1. J gave up 2 bases and V 4 bases, and 12 bases lay outside the gene matches. The CDR3 loop spans 17 amino acids. Germline V CDR1 and CDR2: LGHDT, YNNKEL (reference sequence). CDR3 nucleotide sequence: TGTGCCAGCAGCCTCGACAGGGCCTCGACGCCCACAGATACGCAGTATTTT. Amino acid sequence: CASSLDRASTPTDTQYF.

This chain joins TRBV5-4 and TRBJ2-5, with 8 nucleotides matching TRBD1. Germline CDR1 and CDR2: SGHNT and YYREEE (reference sequence). The CDR3 has 15 amino acids. V was pared by 3 bases and J by 4 bases, with 8 bases of the junction left unmatched. The CDR3: CASSYLDRGGETQYF. As DNA, the CDR3 is TGTGCCAGCAGCTACCTCGACAGGGGAGGAGAGACCCAGTACTTC.

J is TRBJ2-6 and V is TRBV4-2; 7 bases match TRBD2. CDR3 length equals 15 residues. Germline CDR1 and CDR2: LGHNA and YNFKEQ. V lost 4 bases and J lost 6; bases outside the gene matches: 6. The CDR3 DNA is TGTGCCAGCAGCCGGGAGGGCCAGATGGCCAACGTCCTGACTTTC. Its translation is CASSREGQMANVLTF.

The chain carries TRBV6-5 and TRBJ1-1; D is uncertain. CDR3 length: 13 residues. The V end was cut by 3 bases, the J end by 5 bases, with 10 bases between. Looked up from germline, CDR1 is MNHEY and CDR2 is SVGAGI. This chain's CDR3 is CASSYPGRTEAFF. The CDR3 DNA reads TGTGCCAGCAGTTATCCCGGGAGGACTGAAGCTTTCTTT.